This is a list of T cell receptor beta chains from one sample in a study of Graves' ophthalmopathy and Graves' hyperthyroidism. TCRdb used MiXCR to reprocess the multiplex PCR reads, holding one entry per CDR3 protein. This sample carries a few hundred thousand distinct CDR3 sequences, 20% to 25% of them seen once, and the ten largest clones take roughly 3%. Sample: peripheral blood. Source of these receptors: a woman younger than 30 with stable Graves' hyperthyroidism. Both conserved end residues are part of each CDR3. The D gene is left open where the match is weak. Not every row has a clone size; where given, it reads once, few, many or a size class.

j_call: TRBJ1-5
clone_size: many
v_call: TRBV3-1
d_call: .
cdr3_aa: CASVPNQPQHF
cdr3_nt: TGTGCCAGCGTTCCCAATCAGCCCCAGCATTTT

j_call: TRBJ1-2
clone_size: many
v_call: TRBV24-1
d_call: .
cdr3_aa: CATPAVVSTGNYGYTF
cdr3_nt: TGTGCCACTCCTGCTGTGGTCTCCACGGGCAACTATGGCTACACCTTC

j_call: TRBJ1-1
clone_size: many
v_call: TRBV20-1
d_call: .
cdr3_aa: CSARDDRLNTEAFF
cdr3_nt: TGCAGTGCTAGAGACGACAGGCTGAACACTGAAGCTTTCTTT

j_call: TRBJ2-5
clone_size: many
v_call: TRBV29-1
d_call: .
cdr3_aa: CSVDRGRVTQYF
cdr3_nt: TGCAGCGTTGACAGGGGCAGGGTGACCCAGTACTTC

j_call: TRBJ1-2
clone_size: few
v_call: TRBV7-2
d_call: .
cdr3_aa: CASSFTDGNYGYTF
cdr3_nt: TGTGCCAGCAGCTTCACCGACGGAAACTATGGCTACACCTTC

j_call: TRBJ1-5
clone_size: many
v_call: TRBV12-3/TRBV12-4
d_call: .
cdr3_aa: CASSQSGDQPQHF
cdr3_nt: TGTGCCAGCAGCCAATCGGGTGACCAGCCCCAGCATTTT

j_call: TRBJ2-7
clone_size: .
v_call: TRBV19
d_call: .
cdr3_aa: CATQMLGGRDEQYF
cdr3_nt: TGTGCCACCCAGATGCTGGGGGGCCGGGACGAGCAGTACTTC

j_call: TRBJ2-2
clone_size: many
v_call: TRBV15
d_call: TRBD2
cdr3_aa: CATSRTSGRPTGELFF
cdr3_nt: TGTGCCACCAGCAGGACTAGCGGGAGACCTACCGGGGAGCTGTTTTTT

j_call: TRBJ2-6
clone_size: many
v_call: TRBV14
d_call: TRBD2
cdr3_aa: CASSRLTSGPTGANVLTF
cdr3_nt: TGTGCCAGCAGCCGCCTGACTAGCGGACCAACTGGGGCCAACGTCCTGACTTTC

j_call: TRBJ1-2
clone_size: many
v_call: TRBV7-9
d_call: .
cdr3_aa: CASTENYGYTF
cdr3_nt: TGTGCCAGCACCGAGAACTATGGCTACACCTTC

j_call: TRBJ2-5
clone_size: .
v_call: TRBV29-1
d_call: TRBD1
cdr3_aa: CSVTGGRETQYF
cdr3_nt: TGCAGCGTTACAGGGGGGCGAGAGACCCAGTACTTC

j_call: TRBJ2-3
clone_size: .
v_call: TRBV28
d_call: TRBD2
cdr3_aa: CASSHSGRGDTQYF
cdr3_nt: TGTGCCAGCAGTCATAGCGGGAGAGGAGATACGCAGTATTTT

j_call: TRBJ2-2
clone_size: many
v_call: TRBV6-1
d_call: .
cdr3_aa: CASSPGTKSGELFF
cdr3_nt: TGTGCCAGCAGCCCCGGGACCAAAAGCGGGGAGCTGTTTTTT

j_call: TRBJ1-6
clone_size: few
v_call: TRBV2
d_call: .
cdr3_aa: CASSETHMFRANDRNSPLHF
cdr3_nt: TGTGCCAGCAGTGAAACACATATGTTCAGGGCCAACGACCGGAATTCACCCCTCCACTTT

j_call: TRBJ1-2
clone_size: many
v_call: TRBV5-1
d_call: .
cdr3_aa: CASSPYSGGSYGYTF
cdr3_nt: TGCGCCAGCAGCCCTTACTCTGGGGGCAGCTATGGCTACACCTTC

j_call: TRBJ2-7
clone_size: many
v_call: TRBV6-1
d_call: TRBD2
cdr3_aa: CASTEGLADYEQYF
cdr3_nt: TGTGCCAGCACCGAGGGACTAGCGGACTACGAGCAGTACTTC

j_call: TRBJ2-7
clone_size: many
v_call: TRBV18
d_call: .
cdr3_aa: CASSPRVEGLLEQYF
cdr3_nt: TGTGCCAGCTCACCACGAGTCGAGGGTTTGTTAGAGCAGTACTTC